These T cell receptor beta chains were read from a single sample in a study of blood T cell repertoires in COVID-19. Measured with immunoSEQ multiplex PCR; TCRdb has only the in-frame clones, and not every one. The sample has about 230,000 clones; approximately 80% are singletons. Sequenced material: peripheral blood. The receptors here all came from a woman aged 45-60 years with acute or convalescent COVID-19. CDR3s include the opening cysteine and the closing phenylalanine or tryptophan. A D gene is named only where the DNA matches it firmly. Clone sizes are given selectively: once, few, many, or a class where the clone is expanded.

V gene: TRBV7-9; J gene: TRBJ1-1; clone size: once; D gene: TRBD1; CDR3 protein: CASSLGQGSTEAFF; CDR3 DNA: TGTGCCAGCAGCTTAGGACAGGGGAGCACTGAAGCTTTCTTT
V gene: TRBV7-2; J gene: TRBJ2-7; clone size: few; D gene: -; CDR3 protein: CASSFDDRRYEQYF; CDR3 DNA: TGTGCCAGCAGCTTCGACGATCGGCGGTACGAGCAGTACTTC
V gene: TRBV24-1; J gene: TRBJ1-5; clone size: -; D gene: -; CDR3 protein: CATQMGANQPQHF; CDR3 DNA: TGTGCCACCCAGATGGGGGCCAATCAGCCCCAGCATTTT
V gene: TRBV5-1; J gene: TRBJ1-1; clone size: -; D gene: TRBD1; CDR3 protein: CASSLQGAQESTEAFF; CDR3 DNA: TGCGCCAGCAGCTTACAGGGGGCGCAGGAAAGCACTGAAGCTTTCTTT
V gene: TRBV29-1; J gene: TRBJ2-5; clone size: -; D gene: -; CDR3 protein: CSVFSETQYF; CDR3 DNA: TGCAGCGTTTTCTCGGAGACCCAGTACTTC
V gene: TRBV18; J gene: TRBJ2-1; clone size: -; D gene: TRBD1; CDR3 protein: CASSPPGGPTHEQFF; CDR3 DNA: TGTGCCAGCTCACCACCAGGGGGCCCTACGCATGAGCAGTTCTTC
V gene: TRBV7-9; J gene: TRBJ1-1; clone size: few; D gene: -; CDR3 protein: CASTKEGTEAFF; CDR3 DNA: TGTGCCAGCACAAAAGAGGGGACTGAAGCTTTCTTT
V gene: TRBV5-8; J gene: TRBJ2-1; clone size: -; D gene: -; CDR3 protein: CASLLRSLTGFF; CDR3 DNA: TGTGCCAGCCTGCTGCGTTCCCTAACCGGGTTCTTC
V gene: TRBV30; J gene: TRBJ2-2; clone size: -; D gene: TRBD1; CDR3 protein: CAWSEDRGGTGELFF; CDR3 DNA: TGTGCCTGGAGCGAAGACAGGGGCGGCACCGGGGAGCTGTTTTTT
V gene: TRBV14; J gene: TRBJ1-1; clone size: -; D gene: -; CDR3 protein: CASSQAGVNTEAFF; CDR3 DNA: TGTGCCAGCAGCCAGGCAGGGGTGAACACTGAAGCTTTCTTT
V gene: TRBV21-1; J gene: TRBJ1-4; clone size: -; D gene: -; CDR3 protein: CASSNLWRNEKLFF; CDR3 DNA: TGTGCCAGCAGCAACCTGTGGCGGAATGAAAAACTGTTTTTT
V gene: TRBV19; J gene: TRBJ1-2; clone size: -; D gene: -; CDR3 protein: CASSPDSSSNYGYTF; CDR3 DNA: TGTGCCAGTAGCCCTGACAGTTCCTCGAACTATGGCTACACCTTC
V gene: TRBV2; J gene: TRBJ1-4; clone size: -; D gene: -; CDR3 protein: CASSERRGGGNEKLFF; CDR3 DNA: TGTGCCAGCAGTGAAAGGCGGGGTGGCGGTAATGAAAAACTGTTTTTT
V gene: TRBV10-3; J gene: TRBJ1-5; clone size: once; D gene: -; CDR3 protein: CAISTGDEQGPQHF; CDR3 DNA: TGTGCCATCAGTACTGGAGATGAGCAGGGGCCCCAGCATTTT
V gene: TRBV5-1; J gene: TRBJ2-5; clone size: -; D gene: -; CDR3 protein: CASSLFNRGGETQYF; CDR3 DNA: TGCGCCAGCAGCCTATTCAACAGGGGAGGAGAGACCCAGTACTTC
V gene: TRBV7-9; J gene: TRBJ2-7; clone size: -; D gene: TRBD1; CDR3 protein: CASSLLQGAREQYF; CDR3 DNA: TGTGCCAGCAGCTTACTTCAGGGGGCACGCGAGCAGTACTTC
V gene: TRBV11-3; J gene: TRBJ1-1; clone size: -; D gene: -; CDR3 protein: CASSLVLNTEAFF; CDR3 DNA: TGTGCCAGCAGCTTAGTTCTAAACACTGAAGCTTTCTTT
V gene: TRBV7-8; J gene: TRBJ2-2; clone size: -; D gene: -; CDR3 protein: CASRLTGQNTGELFF; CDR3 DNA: TGTGCCAGCAGATTGACAGGTCAGAACACCGGGGAGCTGTTTTTT
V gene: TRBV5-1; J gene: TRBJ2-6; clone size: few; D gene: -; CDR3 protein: CASSLYLSGANVLTF; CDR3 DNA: TGCGCCAGCAGCTTGTATCTCTCTGGGGCCAACGTCCTGACTTTC
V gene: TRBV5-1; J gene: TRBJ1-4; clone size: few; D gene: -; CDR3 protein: CASSSRTGRNEKLFF; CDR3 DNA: TGCGCCAGCAGCTCCCGGACTGGCCGTAATGAAAAACTGTTTTTT
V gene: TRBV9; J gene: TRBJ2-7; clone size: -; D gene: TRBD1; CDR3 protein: CASSVGLQGAEQYF; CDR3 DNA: TGTGCCAGCAGCGTAGGTTTACAGGGGGCCGAGCAGTACTTC
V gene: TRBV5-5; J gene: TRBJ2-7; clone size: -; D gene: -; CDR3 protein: CASSLYGQGGQEQYF; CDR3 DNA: TGTGCCAGCAGCTTGTACGGTCAGGGCGGCCAGGAGCAGTACTTC
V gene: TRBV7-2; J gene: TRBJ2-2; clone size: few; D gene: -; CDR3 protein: CASSSTTGGTGELFF; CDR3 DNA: TGTGCCAGCAGCTCGACGACAGGCGGTACCGGGGAGCTGTTTTTT
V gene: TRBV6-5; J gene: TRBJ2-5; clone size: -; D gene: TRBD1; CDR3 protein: CASSTYRGLVETQYF; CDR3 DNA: TGTGCCAGCAGTACCTACAGGGGGCTCGTCGAGACCCAGTACTTC
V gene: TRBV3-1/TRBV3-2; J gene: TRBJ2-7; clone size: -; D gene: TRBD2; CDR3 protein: CASSQRAGGSYEQYF; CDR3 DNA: TGTGCCAGCAGCCAGCGAGCGGGGGGGTCCTACGAGCAGTACTTC
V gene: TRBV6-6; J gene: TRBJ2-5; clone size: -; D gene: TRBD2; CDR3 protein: CASSPDGLAGGTQERYF; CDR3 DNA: TGTGCCAGCAGTCCTGACGGGTTAGCGGGAGGGACCCAAGAGAGGTACTTC
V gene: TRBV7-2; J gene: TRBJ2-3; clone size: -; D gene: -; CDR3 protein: CASSLGPGWPDTQYF; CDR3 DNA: TGTGCCAGCAGCTTAGGCCCGGGGTGGCCAGATACGCAGTATTTT
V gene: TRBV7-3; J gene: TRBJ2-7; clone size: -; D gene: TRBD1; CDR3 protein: CASRRTGPFSYEQYF; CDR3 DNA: TGTGCCAGCAGACGGACAGGGCCGTTTTCCTACGAGCAGTACTTC
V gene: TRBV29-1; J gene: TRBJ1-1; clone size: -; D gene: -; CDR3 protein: CSVPGGAEAFF; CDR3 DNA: TGCAGCGTCCCGGGGGGAGCTGAAGCTTTCTTT
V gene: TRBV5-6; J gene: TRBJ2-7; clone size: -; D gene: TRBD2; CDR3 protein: CASSYFSGRRSYEQYF; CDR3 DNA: TGTGCCAGCAGCTATTTTAGCGGGAGGAGGTCCTACGAGCAGTACTTC
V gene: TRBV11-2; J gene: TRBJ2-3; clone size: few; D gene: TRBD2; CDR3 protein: CASSSSRAGGPRATDTQYF; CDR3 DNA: TGTGCCAGCAGCTCCAGTAGAGCGGGAGGGCCGAGGGCGACAGATACGCAGTATTTT
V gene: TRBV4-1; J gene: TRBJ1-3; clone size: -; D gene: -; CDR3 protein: CASSQEGTGGTIYF; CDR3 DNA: TGCGCCAGCAGCCAAGAAGGTACCGGAGGCACCATATATTTT
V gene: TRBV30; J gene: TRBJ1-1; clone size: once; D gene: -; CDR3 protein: CAWSQYRDTEAFF; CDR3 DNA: TGTGCCTGGAGCCAGTACAGGGACACTGAAGCTTTCTTT
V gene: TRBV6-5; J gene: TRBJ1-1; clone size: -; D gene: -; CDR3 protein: CASSPGGGNTEAFF; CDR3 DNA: TGTGCCAGCAGCCCCGGGGGAGGGAACACTGAAGCTTTCTTT
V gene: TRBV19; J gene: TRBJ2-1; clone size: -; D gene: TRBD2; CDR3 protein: CASSMDKAGTKLVNEQFF; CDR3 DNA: TGTGCCAGTAGTATGGACAAGGCAGGGACTAAGTTGGTCAATGAGCAGTTCTTC
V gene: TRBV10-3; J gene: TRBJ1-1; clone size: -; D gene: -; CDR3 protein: CAISASRQNTEAFF; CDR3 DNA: TGTGCCATCAGTGCCTCGAGACAGAACACTGAAGCTTTCTTT
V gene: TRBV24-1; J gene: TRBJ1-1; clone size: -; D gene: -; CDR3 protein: CATSEGGVKGAFF; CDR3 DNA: TGTGCCACCAGTGAGGGGGGAGTAAAGGGAGCTTTCTTT
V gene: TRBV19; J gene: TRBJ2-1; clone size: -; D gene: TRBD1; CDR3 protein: CASWDRGINEQFF; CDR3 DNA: TGTGCCAGTTGGGACAGGGGGATCAATGAGCAGTTCTTC
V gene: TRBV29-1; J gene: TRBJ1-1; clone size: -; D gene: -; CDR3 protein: CSGLREGAEAFF; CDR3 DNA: TGCAGCGGTCTCAGGGAGGGGGCTGAAGCTTTCTTT
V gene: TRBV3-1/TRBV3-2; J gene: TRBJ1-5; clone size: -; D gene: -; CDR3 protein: CASSQSAGGQPQHF; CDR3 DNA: TGTGCCAGCAGCCAAAGTGCAGGTGGGCAGCCCCAGCATTTT
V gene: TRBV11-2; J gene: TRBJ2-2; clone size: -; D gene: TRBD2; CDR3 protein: CASSLDGRAGGGTGELFF; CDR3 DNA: TGTGCCAGCAGCTTAGATGGGAGGGCCGGAGGCGGGACCGGGGAGCTGTTTTTT
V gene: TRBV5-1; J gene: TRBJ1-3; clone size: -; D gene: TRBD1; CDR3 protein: CASSDDRAGNTIYF; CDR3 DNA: TGCGCCAGCAGCGATGACAGGGCTGGAAACACCATATATTTT
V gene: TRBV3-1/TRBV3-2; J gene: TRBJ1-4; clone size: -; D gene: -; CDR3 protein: CASSQGMGAVNEKLFF; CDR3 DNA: TGTGCCAGCAGCCAAGGGATGGGGGCAGTAAATGAAAAACTGTTTTTT
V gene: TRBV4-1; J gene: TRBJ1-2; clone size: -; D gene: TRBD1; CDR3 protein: CASSTRQGRNYGYTF; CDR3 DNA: TGCGCCAGCAGCACCCGACAGGGGCGGAACTATGGCTACACCTTC
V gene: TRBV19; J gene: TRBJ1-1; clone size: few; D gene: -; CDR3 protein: CARTQRQADIPMNTEAFF; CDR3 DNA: TGTGCCAGAACGCAGAGACAGGCCGATATTCCAATGAACACTGAAGCTTTCTTT
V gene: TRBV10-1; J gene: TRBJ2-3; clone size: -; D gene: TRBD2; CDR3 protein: CASSEGSGRILRDTQYF; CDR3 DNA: TGCGCCAGCAGTGAGGGTAGCGGGAGAATATTACGAGATACGCAGTATTTT
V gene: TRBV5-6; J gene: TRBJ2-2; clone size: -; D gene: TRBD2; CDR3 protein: CASSLVSGSVRAGELFF; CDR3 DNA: TGTGCCAGCAGCTTGGTTAGCGGGAGTGTTAGAGCCGGGGAGCTGTTTTTT
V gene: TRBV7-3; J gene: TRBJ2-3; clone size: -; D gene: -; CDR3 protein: CASSFSYTDTQYF; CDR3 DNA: TGTGCCAGCAGCTTCTCTTACACAGATACGCAGTATTTT
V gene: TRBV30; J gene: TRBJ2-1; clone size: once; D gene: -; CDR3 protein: CAWSKGQGYSGGVARTFF; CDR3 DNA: TGTGCCTGGAGCAAGGGACAGGGTTATAGCGGGGGCGTTGCGCGGACCTTCTTC
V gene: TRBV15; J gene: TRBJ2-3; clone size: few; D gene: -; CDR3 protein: CATSRSTGTDTQYF; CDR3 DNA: TGTGCCACCAGCAGGTCTACTGGTACAGATACGCAGTATTTT
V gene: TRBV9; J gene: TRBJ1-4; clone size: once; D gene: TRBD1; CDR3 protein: CASSVSQGVNEKLFF; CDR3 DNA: TGTGCCAGCAGCGTGAGCCAGGGGGTTAATGAAAAACTGTTTTTT
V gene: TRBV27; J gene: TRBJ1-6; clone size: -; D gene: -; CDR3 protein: CASSWGVESPLHF; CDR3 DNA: TGTGCCAGCAGTTGGGGGGTGGAATCACCCCTCCACTTT
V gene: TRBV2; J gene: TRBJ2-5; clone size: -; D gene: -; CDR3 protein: CASSWTLQETQYF; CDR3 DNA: TGTGCCAGCAGTTGGACTCTCCAAGAGACCCAGTACTTC
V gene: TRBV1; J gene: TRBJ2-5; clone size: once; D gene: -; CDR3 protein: CTSSQSPGTSGSMGETQYF; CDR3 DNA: TGCACCAGCAGCCAATCCCCCGGGACTAGCGGATCTATGGGGGAGACCCAGTACTTC